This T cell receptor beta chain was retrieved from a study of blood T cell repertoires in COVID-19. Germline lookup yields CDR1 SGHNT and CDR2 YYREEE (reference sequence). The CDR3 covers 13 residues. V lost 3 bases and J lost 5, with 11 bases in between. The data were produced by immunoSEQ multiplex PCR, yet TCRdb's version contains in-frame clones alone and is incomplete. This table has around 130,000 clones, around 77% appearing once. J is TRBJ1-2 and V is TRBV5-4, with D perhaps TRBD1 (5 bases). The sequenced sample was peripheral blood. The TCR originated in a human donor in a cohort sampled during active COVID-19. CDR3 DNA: TGTGCCAGCAGCTCTTGGGGCAGTTATGGCTACACCTTC. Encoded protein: CASSSWGSYGYTF.